Listed here are 21 T cell receptor beta chains from one sample, sequenced in a study of shared clonotypes between healthy human individuals. Only in-frame clones appear in the TCRdb table, and some are missing; sequencing was by immunoSEQ multiplex PCR. The table lists hundreds of thousands of clones, about 92% of them singletons. CD45RO-negative CD8 cells positively selected for CCR7 made up the naive population, which excluded terminally differentiated effector memory CD45RA+ cells. Sequences were obtained from naive CD8+ T cells sorted from blood. The receptors shown here come from a young man in good health.

The gene calls are TRBV19 and TRBJ2-3; a weak D match, TRBD1 (5 bases). Germline V lookup: CDR1 LNHDA, CDR2 SQIVND (reference sequence). There are 13 residues in the CDR3. V dropped 10 bases and J dropped 4 bases, with 15 bases sitting between them. The CDR3 DNA sequence: TGTGCCATTTCAGGGTTCCCTTCAGATACGCAGTATTTT. This codes for CAISGFPSDTQYF. Together with reference TRBV19 and TRBJ2-3, the CDR3 gives the full variable domain: DGGITQSPKYLFRKEGQNVTLSCEQNLNHDAMYWYRQDPGQGLRLIYYSQIVNDFQKGDIAEGYSVSREKKESFPLTVTSAQKNPTAFYLCAISGFPSDTQYFGPGTRLTVL.

Here the CDR3 reads CASSVVGLVRSYEQYF. CDR3 bases: TGTGCCAGCAGTGTTGTGGGACTAGTTAGATCCTACGAGCAGTACTTC. This chain uses TRBV6-1 with TRBJ2-7; 8 nucleotides line up with TRBD2. After removal of 4 bases from V and 1 base from J, the junction contained 9 bases not matched to a gene. Germline V CDR1 and CDR2: MNHNS, SASEGT. This CDR3 is built from 16 residues.

V is TRBV30 and J is TRBJ2-7; 7 bases agree with TRBD1. Per germline, CDR1 GTSNPN and CDR2 SVGIG (reference sequence). The CDR3 has 15 amino acids. With 2 bases clipped from V and 0 bases from J, the junction kept 7 bases outside the gene matches. CDR3 loop: CAWSKKGASSYEQYF. In nucleotides, the CDR3 is TGTGCCTGGAGTAAGAAGGGGGCGAGCTCCTACGAGCAGTACTTC.

CDR3 nucleotides: TGTGCCAGCAGCCCAGAGGGACAGGGGGTAAGCAATGAGCAGTTCTTC. Translation: CASSPEGQGVSNEQFF. The chain combines TRBV7-3 with TRBJ2-1, with 11 positions matching TRBD1. The ends lost 5 bases at V and 6 bases at J; junction bases unmatched: 9. There are 16 residues in the CDR3. CDR1 is SGHTA and CDR2 is FQGTGA in the germline V gene.

The genes are TRBV7-9 and TRBJ1-1; a weak D match, TRBD1 (5 bases). The CDR3 contains 12 residues. V lost 5 bases and J 6 bases, leaving 10 bases between the germline ends. Germline V lookup: CDR1 SEHNR, CDR2 FQNEAQ (reference sequence). The CDR3 loop is CASSHGGAEAFF. Here the CDR3 DNA reads TGTGCCAGCAGCCATGGGGGGGCTGAAGCTTTCTTT.

The V gene is TRBV27, the J gene TRBJ1-2; 8 bases agree with TRBD1. CDR1 is MNHEY, CDR2 SMNVEV, per germline (reference sequence). The ends lost 6 bases at V and 4 bases at J; junction bases unmatched: 4. CDR3 length: 13 amino acids. The CDR3 DNA is TGTGCCAGCAGAGACGGGACAGGCTATGGCTACACCTTC. Its protein is CASRDGTGYGYTF.

There are a few counts of this clone. At the DNA level, this CDR3 is encoded by other sequences in the same sample as well. The chain links TRBV9 to TRBJ2-7, with 9 bases that match TRBD2. Trimming cost V 0 bases and J 4 bases; bases outside gene matches: 2. Germline CDR1 is SGDLS and CDR2 is YYNGEE. The CDR3 is 14 residues long. The DNA for the CDR3 is TGTGCCAGCAGCGTAGTAGCGGGAGATTACGAGCAGTACTTC. Translated, it gives CASSVVAGDYEQYF. The variable domain in full, completed from reference TRBV9 and TRBJ2-7, reads DSGVTQTPKHLITATGQRVTLRCSPRSGDLSVYWYQQSLDQGLQFLIQYYNGEERAKGNILERFSAQQFPDLHSELNLSSLELGDSALYFCASSVVAGDYEQYFGPGTRLTVT.

This clone was seen only once. V and J are TRBV7-2 and TRBJ2-1; D possibly corresponds to TRBD2 (6 bases). The CDR3 covers 16 residues. Deletions cut 5 bases from V and 1 base from J, with 15 bases between. Germline values: CDR1 SGHTA, CDR2 FQGNSA. The CDR3 sequence: CASSPLSGTSYNEQFF. As DNA, the CDR3 is TGTGCCAGCAGCCCTCTCTCCGGGACTTCCTACAATGAGCAGTTCTTC.

The chain couples TRBV11-2 to TRBJ2-1; no clear D. The CDR3 extends over 15 amino acids. The germline V gene has CDR1 SGHAT and CDR2 FQNNGV. Trimming took off 7 bases at V and 0 bases at J, with 13 bases between the two ends. The CDR3 nucleotides are TGTGCCAGCACCCCCCTGGTGCGCTCCTACAATGAGCAGTTCTTC. This translates into CASTPLVRSYNEQFF.

This rearrangement joins TRBV7-9 to TRBJ2-2, with 8 bases fitting TRBD2. The CDR3 has 16 residues. The V and J ends lost 5 bases and 5 bases, in that order; junction bases with no gene match: 10. Germline CDR1 SEHNR, CDR2 FQNEAQ (reference sequence). CDR3 region: CASSPPAGVGTGELFF. CDR3 sequence (DNA): TGTGCCAGCAGCCCCCCAGCGGGAGTTGGGACCGGGGAGCTGTTTTTT.

CDR3 sequence (DNA): TGTGCCAGCAGTGAATTTAGCGACAGGGTTGCAACTAATGAAAAACTGTTTTTT. This gives the protein CASSEFSDRVATNEKLFF. The chain joins TRBV25-1 to TRBJ1-4, with 7 bases lining up with TRBD1. Germline loops: CDR1 MGHDK, CDR2 SYGVNS. V shed 1 base, J shed 0 bases, and the junction held 8 bases outside the gene matches. The CDR3 totals 18 residues.

The chain is built from TRBV11-2 and TRBJ2-7, with TRBD1 as a possible D gene (6 bases). The CDR3 covers 15 residues. With 4 bases removed from V and 5 bases from J, the gap between germline ends came to 18 bases. Germline V gene sequence: CDR1 SGHAT, CDR2 FQNNGV. The CDR3 region is CASSSWGPSLDEQYF. CDR3 DNA sequence: TGTGCCAGCAGCTCCTGGGGGCCAAGCCTGGACGAGCAGTACTTC.

This chain uses TRBV15 with TRBJ2-1; D gene ambiguous. V was trimmed by 0 bases and J by 5 bases, leaving 8 bases between them. The CDR3 runs 14 residues. Per the germline V gene, CDR1 is LNHNV and CDR2 is YYDKDF (reference sequence). The CDR3 loop reads CATSRELVNNEQFF. The CDR3 region has the DNA TGTGCCACCAGCAGAGAGTTAGTGAACAATGAGCAGTTCTTC. The full variable domain, completed using reference TRBV15 and TRBJ2-1, is DAMVIQNPRYQVTQFGKPVTLSCSQTLNHNVMYWYQQKSSQAPKLLFHYYDKDFNNEADTPDNFQSRRPNTSFCFLDIRSPGLGDTAMYLCATSRELVNNEQFFGPGTRLTVL.

This chain uses TRBV5-1 with TRBJ2-7; TRBD1 aligns across 8 bases. V trimming: 4 bases; J trimming: 0 bases; junction bases outside the gene matches: 3. This CDR3 is 14 amino acids long. Germline V gene data show CDR1 as SGHRS and CDR2 as YFSETQ. CDR3: CASSVGQGSYEQYF. CDR3 coding DNA: TGCGCCAGCAGCGTTGGACAGGGCTCCTACGAGCAGTACTTC.

This sequence joins TRBV28 and TRBJ2-5; 11 nucleotides agree with TRBD1. The CDR3 is made up of 15 amino acids. Unmatched junction bases numbered 4, after V lost 5 bases and J lost 2 bases. The germline V gene encodes CDR1 MDHEN and CDR2 SYDVKM. CDR3 DNA: TGTGCCAGCAGTCCCGGGACAGGGGGTCAAGAGACCCAGTACTTC. It translates to CASSPGTGGQETQYF.

The chain has TRBV28 and TRBJ2-7, with D perhaps TRBD1 (6 bases). Germline CDR1 reads MDHEN; CDR2 reads SYDVKM. Trimming removed 3 bases at V and 6 bases at J, with 15 bases between. CDR3 length: 14 residues. The CDR3 DNA follows: TGTGCCAGCAGTTTTTTCGGACAGCGATCCGAGCAGTACTTC. Its translation: CASSFFGQRSEQYF.

The V and J genes are TRBV19 and TRBJ2-3, with TRBD2 matching 7 bases. With 5 bases clipped from V and 3 bases from J, the junction kept 11 bases outside the gene matches. The CDR3 is 16 amino acids. Per the germline V gene, CDR1 is LNHDA and CDR2 is SQIVND (reference sequence). Here the CDR3 reads CASSAAGAVFTDTQYF. The CDR3 coding sequence is TGTGCCAGTAGTGCGGCGGGAGCGGTATTTACAGATACGCAGTATTTT.

The count of this clone is one. This chain connects TRBV7-9 to TRBJ2-7; D is possibly TRBD2 (5 bases). The CDR3 runs to 14 residues. CDR1 and CDR2 from the germline V gene are SEHNR and FQNEAQ (reference sequence). V was pared by 6 bases and J by 2 bases, with 14 bases between. The CDR3 is CASRPSEDPYEQYF. The CDR3, as DNA: TGTGCCAGCAGACCCTCGGAGGACCCCTACGAGCAGTACTTC.

J is TRBJ2-7 and V is TRBV11-3, with 9 bases that match TRBD1. J lost 3 bases, V lost 3 bases, and 3 bases had no gene match. CDR1 is SGHNT and CDR2 is YENEEA in the germline V gene. The CDR3 extends over 14 amino acids. CDR3 DNA: TGTGCCAGCAGCTTGGGACAGGGCCACTACGAGCAGTACTTC. This gives the protein CASSLGQGHYEQYF. Filled out from reference TRBV11-3 and TRBJ2-7, the complete variable domain reads EAGVVQSPRYKIIEKKQPVAFWCNPISGHNTLYWYLQNLGQGPELLIRYENEEAVDDSQLPKDRFSAERLKGVDSTLKIQPAELGDSAVYLCASSLGQGHYEQYFGPGTRLTVT.

The table lists this clone with a count of one. The V call is TRBV27, the J call TRBJ2-2; D is unresolved. Trimming took off 8 bases at V and 4 bases at J, with 11 bases between the two ends. CDR3 length: 13 residues. The V gene's germline CDR1 is MNHEY and CDR2 SMNVEV (reference sequence). The CDR3, as DNA: TGTGCCAGCCGGTACCTTGGCACCGGGGAGCTGTTTTTT. This encodes CASRYLGTGELFF.

This rearrangement joins TRBV5-6 to TRBJ2-3, with 7 bases identical to TRBD2. This CDR3 has 16 amino acids. The J segment lost 5 bases and the V segment lost 1 base, leaving 10 bases of the junction unmatched. CDR1 and CDR2 from the germline V gene are SGHDT and YYEEEE. The CDR3 DNA follows: TGTGCCAGCAGCTTGAGCGGAACGGGAGGTCTAGATACGCAGTATTTT. As protein: CASSLSGTGGLDTQYF.